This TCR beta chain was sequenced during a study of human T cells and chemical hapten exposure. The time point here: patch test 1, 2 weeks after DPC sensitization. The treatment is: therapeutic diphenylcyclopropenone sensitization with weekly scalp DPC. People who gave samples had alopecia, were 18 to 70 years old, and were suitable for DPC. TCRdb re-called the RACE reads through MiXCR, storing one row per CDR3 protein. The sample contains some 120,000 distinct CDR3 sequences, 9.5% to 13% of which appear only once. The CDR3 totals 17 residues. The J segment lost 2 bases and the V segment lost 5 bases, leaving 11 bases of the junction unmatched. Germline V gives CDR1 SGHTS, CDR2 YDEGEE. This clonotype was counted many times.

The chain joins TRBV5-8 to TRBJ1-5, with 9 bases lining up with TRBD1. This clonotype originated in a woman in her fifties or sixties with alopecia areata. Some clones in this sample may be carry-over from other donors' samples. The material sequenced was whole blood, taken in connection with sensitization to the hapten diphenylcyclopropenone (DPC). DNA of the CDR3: TGTGCCAGCAGGATGGGACAGGGCGGTTGGGGCAATCAGCCCCAGCATTTT. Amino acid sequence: CASRMGQGGWGNQPQHF.